These T cell receptor beta chains were read from a single sample in a study of T cell clonotyping in hematopoietic cell transplantation. Assay used: immunoSEQ multiplex PCR; TCRdb lists only in-frame clones, some missing. The table includes roughly 13,000 clones, roughly 92% detected once. Source: PBMCs, taken 100 days after allogeneic stem cell transplant. These receptors originate from a female patient in her forties or fifties who had an allogeneic stem cell transplant from an unrelated donor, so the T cells may come from the graft donor. Some clones in this sample may be carry-over from other donors' samples. CDR3s include the opening cysteine and the closing phenylalanine or tryptophan. Fields, in order: J gene, D gene, V gene, CDR3 protein, CDR3 DNA. The D gene is left open where the match is weak.

j_call: TRBJ2-3; d_call: .; v_call: TRBV18; cdr3_aa: CASSPPVSTDTQYF; cdr3_nt: TGTGCCAGCTCACCACCGGTTAGCACAGATACGCAGTATTTT
j_call: TRBJ1-5; d_call: .; v_call: TRBV4-2; cdr3_aa: CASSQDYRVNQPQHF; cdr3_nt: TGTGCCAGCAGCCAAGATTACAGGGTCAATCAGCCCCAGCATTTT
j_call: TRBJ2-5; d_call: .; v_call: TRBV5-6; cdr3_aa: CASSLATTQYF; cdr3_nt: TGTGCCAGCAGCTTGGCCACGACCCAGTACTTC
j_call: TRBJ2-1; d_call: .; v_call: TRBV4-1; cdr3_aa: CASSQGGHPGIYNEQFF; cdr3_nt: TGCGCCAGCAGCCAAGGGGGACACCCGGGGATTTACAATGAGCAGTTCTTC
j_call: TRBJ1-1; d_call: .; v_call: TRBV6-1; cdr3_aa: CASSIRLTDNTEAFF; cdr3_nt: TGTGCCAGCAGCATAAGGTTGACAGACAACACTGAAGCTTTCTTT
j_call: TRBJ2-7; d_call: TRBD1; v_call: TRBV4-3; cdr3_aa: CASSQEGTASYEQYF; cdr3_nt: TGCGCCAGCAGCCAAGAGGGGACAGCCTCCTACGAGCAGTACTTC
j_call: TRBJ2-7; d_call: TRBD2; v_call: TRBV7-8; cdr3_aa: CASSLFEGTMVSYEQYF; cdr3_nt: TGTGCCAGCAGCTTATTTGAAGGGACTATGGTCTCCTACGAGCAGTACTTC
j_call: TRBJ2-1; d_call: .; v_call: TRBV27; cdr3_aa: CASSLLEGRHEQFF; cdr3_nt: TGTGCCAGCAGTTTACTGGAGGGGAGACATGAGCAGTTCTTC
j_call: TRBJ1-5; d_call: .; v_call: TRBV5-6; cdr3_aa: CASSLYWVSNQPQHF; cdr3_nt: TGTGCCAGCAGCTTGTATTGGGTGAGCAATCAGCCCCAGCATTTT
j_call: TRBJ1-3; d_call: .; v_call: TRBV6-1; cdr3_aa: CASRESGNTIYF; cdr3_nt: TGTGCCAGCAGGGAATCTGGAAACACCATATATTTT
j_call: TRBJ1-1; d_call: TRBD1; v_call: TRBV4-2; cdr3_aa: CASSQDKGDRVNTEAFF; cdr3_nt: TGTGCCAGCAGCCAAGATAAAGGGGACAGGGTGAACACTGAAGCTTTCTTT
j_call: TRBJ1-2; d_call: .; v_call: TRBV28; cdr3_aa: CASSPRGLGIYGYTF; cdr3_nt: TGTGCCAGCAGTCCCAGGGGCCTGGGAATCTATGGCTACACCTTC
j_call: TRBJ1-5; d_call: TRBD1; v_call: TRBV28; cdr3_aa: CASSIEGAGQPQHF; cdr3_nt: TGTGCCAGCAGCATCGAGGGGGCAGGGCAGCCCCAGCATTTT
j_call: TRBJ1-5; d_call: .; v_call: TRBV28; cdr3_aa: CASSLDRGNQPQHF; cdr3_nt: TGTGCCAGCAGTTTAGACAGAGGCAATCAGCCCCAGCATTTT
j_call: TRBJ2-7; d_call: .; v_call: TRBV18; cdr3_aa: CASSPGEEQYF; cdr3_nt: TGTGCCAGCTCACCAGGGGAGGAGCAGTACTTC
j_call: TRBJ1-6; d_call: .; v_call: TRBV7-9; cdr3_aa: CASSLEGSSYNSPLHF; cdr3_nt: TGTGCCAGCAGCTTAGAAGGGAGCTCCTATAATTCACCCCTCCACTTT
j_call: TRBJ2-3; d_call: TRBD2; v_call: TRBV7-2; cdr3_aa: CASSFGPPGLAEGTDTQYF; cdr3_nt: TGTGCCAGCAGCTTCGGGCCCCCTGGACTAGCGGAGGGCACAGATACGCAGTATTTT
j_call: TRBJ2-7; d_call: .; v_call: TRBV27; cdr3_aa: CASRGPSAGGYEQYF; cdr3_nt: TGTGCCAGCAGGGGACCGTCGGCGGGTGGCTACGAGCAGTACTTC